A selection of T cell receptor beta chains follows, all from one sample in a study of cytomegalovirus exposure and HLA in healthy donors. The assay was immunoSEQ multiplex PCR, and TCRdb's table has in-frame clones only and misses some. The sample table sets out over 100,000 clones. Sequencing was performed on PBMCs. These receptors all stem from a man aged 35-49 years in good health and CMV-seropositive. Both conserved end residues are part of each CDR3. The D gene is left open where the match is weak.

>TRBV2|TRBD2|TRBJ2-7
CASTSGRAYEQYF
TGTGCCAGCACCAGCGGGAGGGCTTACGAGCAGTACTTC
>TRBV28|.|TRBJ1-4
CASSFLRGTNEKLFF
TGTGCCAGCAGTTTTCTTAGGGGAACTAATGAAAAACTGTTTTTT
>TRBV7-6|.|TRBJ2-3
CASSLLPSSHDTQYF
TGTGCCAGCAGCTTACTCCCATCTAGCCACGATACGCAGTATTTT
>TRBV4-1|TRBD2|TRBJ2-7
CASSHKFAGGAYEQYF
TGCGCCAGCAGCCATAAGTTTGCGGGAGGGGCCTACGAGCAGTACTTC
>TRBV5-1|TRBD2|TRBJ2-5
CASSFRSGRRETQYF
TGCGCCAGCAGCTTTCGGAGCGGGAGAAGAGAGACCCAGTACTTC
>TRBV27|TRBD1|TRBJ1-3
CASRKSGTGSRGNTIYF
TGTGCCAGCAGAAAGTCCGGGACAGGCTCTCGTGGAAACACCATATATTTT
>TRBV2|TRBD2|TRBJ2-7
CASSLLAGVKGTPYEQYF
TGTGCCAGCAGTTTACTAGCGGGAGTTAAAGGGACCCCCTACGAGCAGTACTTC
>TRBV19|.|TRBJ2-7
CASTGGIDYEQYF
TGTGCCAGTACTGGGGGGATTGACTACGAGCAGTACTTC
>TRBV7-9|.|TRBJ1-1
CASSPSDSGAPEAFF
TGTGCCAGCAGCCCGTCAGACAGTGGGGCCCCTGAAGCTTTCTTT
>TRBV29-1|TRBD1|TRBJ2-1
CSSGTGGYNEQFF
TGTAGCAGTGGGACAGGGGGCTACAATGAGCAGTTCTTC
>TRBV6-1|.|TRBJ1-3
CASNERSYTIYF
TGTGCCAGCAACGAGAGGTCGTACACCATATATTTT
>TRBV6-1|TRBD2|TRBJ2-7
CASSEGLAGVGYEQYF
TGTGCCAGCAGTGAAGGACTAGCGGGAGTAGGTTACGAGCAGTACTTC
>TRBV27|.|TRBJ2-3
CASSSSGSGLDTQYF
.
>TRBV7-9|TRBD2|TRBJ2-3
CASSQRRTSGRDTQYF
TGTGCCAGCAGCCAAAGGCGGACTAGCGGCAGAGATACGCAGTATTTT
>TRBV10-3|.|TRBJ1-3
CAISEAGSGNTIYF
TGTGCCATCAGTGAAGCCGGCTCTGGAAACACCATATATTTT
>TRBV28|.|TRBJ1-1
CASSLVRGFTEAFF
TGTGCCAGCAGTTTGGTCAGGGGCTTTACTGAAGCTTTCTTT
>TRBV7-9|.|TRBJ2-1
CASSRWGVANNEQFF
TGTGCCAGCAGCAGATGGGGGGTAGCGAACAATGAGCAGTTCTTC
>TRBV5-1|.|TRBJ2-2
CASRYISNTGELFF
TGCGCCAGCAGATATATTTCGAACACCGGGGAGCTATTTTTT
>TRBV11-2|TRBD2|TRBJ2-3
CASSPTGLDSDTQYF
TGTGCCAGCAGCCCAACGGGACTAGATTCGGATACGCAGTATTTT
>TRBV7-9|.|TRBJ2-2
CASSLGLTTAGELFF
TGTGCCAGCAGCTTAGGACTAACAACGGCCGGGGAGCTGTTTTTT
>TRBV6-5|.|TRBJ1-6
CASSDRSSYNSPLHF
TGTGCCAGCAGCGACAGGAGCTCCTATAATTCACCCCTCCACTTT
>TRBV7-3|TRBD1|TRBJ2-3
CASSLGQADTQYF
TGTGCCAGCAGCCTCGGACAGGCAGATACGCAGTATTTT
>TRBV4-3|TRBD1|TRBJ2-3
CASSQGDRGTDTQYF
TGCGCCAGCAGCCAAGGGGACAGGGGCACAGATACGCAGTATTTT
>TRBV28|.|TRBJ1-1
CASSLGSGRGNTEAFF
TGTGCCAGCAGTTTGGGTTCAGGCCGTGGGAACACTGAAGCTTTCTTT
>TRBV28|.|TRBJ1-2
CASSSADTINYGYTF
TGTGCCAGCAGTTCGGCGGACACCATTAACTATGGCTACACCTTC
>TRBV7-3|TRBD1|TRBJ2-3
CASRPGGLRSDTQYF
TGTGCCAGCAGACCAGGGGGCCTCCGATCGGATACGCAGTATTTT
>TRBV2|TRBD1|TRBJ2-6
CASRGQGAMNSGANVLTF
TGTGCCAGCAGGGGACAGGGGGCTATGAACTCTGGGGCCAACGTCCTGACTTTC
>TRBV5-1|.|TRBJ1-1
CASSLRRGEAFF
TGCGCCAGCAGTCTTCGGAGGGGTGAAGCTTTCTTT
>TRBV7-2|TRBD2|TRBJ2-4
CASRIQVRGLVHIQYF
TGTGCCAGCAGGATTCAGGTCAGGGGACTAGTACACATTCAGTACTTC
>TRBV7-3|TRBD2|TRBJ2-2
CASSLGLVGGPSGELFF
TGTGCCAGCAGCTTAGGACTAGTGGGAGGGCCGAGCGGGGAGCTGTTTTTT
>TRBV5-1|.|TRBJ1-2
CASSLVVQGPYGYTF
TGCGCCAGCAGCTTGGTTGTACAGGGCCCCTATGGCTACACCTTC
>TRBV4-3|TRBD1|TRBJ2-6
CASSQAGTGWLKGANVLTF
TGCGCCAGCAGCCAGGCCGGGACAGGGTGGTTAAAGGGGGCCAACGTCCTGACTTTC
>TRBV5-6|.|TRBJ2-7
CASSLASGEQYF
TGTGCCAGCAGCTTGGCCTCAGGGGAGCAGTACTTC
>TRBV6-5|.|TRBJ2-3
CATLGGPLRDTQYF
TGTGCCACCTTGGGGGGGCCGCTCCGGGATACGCAGTATTTT
>TRBV4-2|.|TRBJ2-3
CASSQERLALTDTQYF
TGTGCCAGCAGCCAAGAAAGGCTAGCCCTCACAGATACGCAGTATTTT
>TRBV19|.|TRBJ2-1
CASSTYNEQFF
TGTGCCAGTAGTACGTACAATGAGCAGTTCTTC
>TRBV9|.|TRBJ1-2
CASSTRATGDYYGYTF
TGTGCCAGCAGCACCCGAGCGACTGGCGACTACTATGGCTACACCTTC
>TRBV28|.|TRBJ2-2
CASSFTNQAGRDMNTGELFF
TGTGCCAGCAGTTTTACCAACCAAGCGGGACGGGACATGAACACCGGGGAGCTGTTTTTT
>TRBV5-4|.|TRBJ2-3
CASSLVSADTQYF
TGTGCCAGCAGCTTGGTCTCAGCAGATACGCAGTATTTT
>TRBV6-5|TRBD2|TRBJ2-1
CASSYEAGGPNEQFF
TGTGCCAGCAGTTACGAGGCGGGAGGGCCGAATGAGCAGTTCTTC
>TRBV5-4|.|TRBJ2-3
CASSRRNRQGTDTQYF
TGTGCCAGCAGCCGCCGAAACAGACAAGGCACAGATACGCAGTATTTT
>TRBV28|.|TRBJ1-5
CASSDLTGSQPQHF
TGTGCCAGCAGTGACCTAACAGGGAGTCAGCCCCAGCATTTT
>TRBV19|.|TRBJ2-7
CASSPRGSQLDEQYF
TGTGCCAGTAGCCCCCGAGGTTCCCAATTGGACGAGCAGTACTTC
>TRBV19|.|TRBJ2-7
CASSISDSSSYEQYF
TGTGCCAGTAGTATATCGGACTCCAGCTCCTACGAGCAGTACTTC